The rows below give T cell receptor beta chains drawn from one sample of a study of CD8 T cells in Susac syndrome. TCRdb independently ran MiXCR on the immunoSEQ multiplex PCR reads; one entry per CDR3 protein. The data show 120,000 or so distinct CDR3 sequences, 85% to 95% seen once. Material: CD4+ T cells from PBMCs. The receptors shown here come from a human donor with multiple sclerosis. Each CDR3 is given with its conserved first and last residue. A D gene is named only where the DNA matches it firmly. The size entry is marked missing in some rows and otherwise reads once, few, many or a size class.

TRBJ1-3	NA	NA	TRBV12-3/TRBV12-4	CASGQWSGNTIYF	TGTGCCAGCGGTCAGTGGTCTGGAAACACCATATATTTT
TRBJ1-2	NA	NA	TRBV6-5	CASIRLQGSNYGYTF	TGTGCCAGCATCCGCTTGCAGGGATCCAACTATGGCTACACCTTC
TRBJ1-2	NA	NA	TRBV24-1	CATSDWTAGFSGYTF	TGTGCCACCAGTGATTGGACGGCCGGCTTCTCCGGCTACACCTTC
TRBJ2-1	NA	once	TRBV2	CASGGMGGVDEQFF	TGTGCCAGCGGTGGCATGGGGGGAGTCGATGAGCAGTTCTTC
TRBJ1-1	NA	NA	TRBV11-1	CASSEGLQNTEAFF	TGTGCCAGCAGTGAGGGACTGCAGAACACTGAAGCTTTCTTT
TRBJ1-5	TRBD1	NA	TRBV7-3	CASSLTSTGGAEQPQHF	TGTGCCAGCAGCTTAACCTCGACAGGGGGCGCGGAGCAGCCCCAGCATTTT
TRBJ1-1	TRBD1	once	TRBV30	CAWRVTTGVEAFF	TGTGCCTGGAGGGTGACGACAGGGGTTGAAGCTTTCTTT
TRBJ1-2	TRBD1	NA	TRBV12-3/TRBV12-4	CASSLEGTGGRGYTF	TGTGCCAGCAGTTTAGAGGGGACAGGGGGACGAGGCTACACCTTC
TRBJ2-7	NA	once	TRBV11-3	CASSLLTKLSEQYF	TGTGCCAGCAGCTTACTGACTAAACTCTCCGAGCAGTACTTC
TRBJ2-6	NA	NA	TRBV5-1	CASSFQPLMGSGANVLTF	TGCGCCAGCAGCTTCCAGCCGTTAATGGGCTCTGGGGCCAACGTCCTGACTTTC
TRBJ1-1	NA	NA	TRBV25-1	CASAQSRTEAFF	TGTGCCAGCGCACAGAGTCGCACTGAAGCTTTCTTT
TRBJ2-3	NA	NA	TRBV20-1	CSARTVTSTDTQYF	TGCAGTGCTAGGACCGTTACTAGCACAGATACGCAGTATTTT
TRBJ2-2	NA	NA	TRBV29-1	CSVGPPVGTGELFF	TGCAGCGTTGGACCCCCAGTGGGCACCGGGGAGCTGTTTTTT